This T cell receptor beta chain was identified in a study of shared clonotypes between healthy human individuals (TCRdb year 2020). Some background on the complete study: Two women and a few men aged 18 to 49 years were included in the cohort. Leukapheresis yielded between about 0.94 and 8.9 billion PBMCs per donor. To estimate repertoire size and how much clonotypes are shared between individuals, the study performed deep sequencing of blood TCR repertoires from five healthy adults. For each donor, CD4 naive and CD4 memory were each given three plates, CD8 naive was given two plates, and CD8 memory was given one plate. To increase sequencing depth and limit assay-specific biases, different laboratories used diverse techniques to prepare libraries and sequence TCR repertoires. The paper as a whole reports these results and caveats: Compared with non-shared clonotypes, clonotypes shared by all four sorted-subset donors had higher generation probabilities. Naive subsets generally had larger estimated clonotype richness than memory subsets did. Only blood was sampled, and tissue TCR repertoires likely differ from those in blood. Across a handful of donors, around 5% of naive CD4, 3.5% of naive CD8, about 2.3% of memory CD4, and 0.4% to 0.45% of memory CD8 clonotypes were shared. Pairwise subsampling indicated that sequencing depth was expected to affect the degree of clonotype sharing among donors. Rarefaction of sorted-subset datasets indicated incomplete sequencing despite the large sequencing depth. Because the study included only a small number of donors, the genetic and exposure-history diversity represented was limited.

For this clone: Its antigen has not been determined. No base qualities exist here, and no much larger clone lies one base off it.

TCR CDR3 regions were amplified from genomic DNA by multiplex PCR using the deep immunoSEQ assay. Genomic DNA extracted from each cell subset was distributed evenly over all wells of several immunoSEQ 96-well plates, and each plate served as one replicate. Each replicate PCR for sorted subsets received roughly 0.2 ug genomic DNA, equal to about 30,000 T cell genomes. Purified libraries were quantified with a Qubit 3.0 fluorometer, sized on a Bioanalyzer 2100, and re-quantified with the KAPA Library Quantification kit. Every immunoSEQ 96-well plate was sequenced on a separate single-read 150-cycle Illumina NextSeq 550 flow cell. On the authors' methods: The immunoSEQ output contained only junctional sequences without quality scores, so filtering could not match that applied to full-length reads. To assign V/J genes and CDR3, sequences were annotated using PyIR, a Python wrapper for IgBLAST v1.9, with IMGT germline references. Reads with weak V/J assignments (E-value above 1e-6), missing CDR3, stop codons, out-of-frame junctions, or ambiguous translated residues were removed. V3J clonotypes were defined as sequences sharing the same inferred V gene, J gene, and CDR3 amino acid sequence. The percentage overlap between two repertoires was calculated by dividing the number of shared unique clonotypes by the size of the smaller repertoire. RTK rarefaction, the Chao1 estimator, and Recon v2.1 estimates of unobserved clonotypes were used to assess repertoire richness. Generation probabilities for all TCRbeta clonotypes obtained by the gDNA method from several donors were computed using OLGA. The table comes from immuneACCESS by way of TCRdb, which keeps in-frame sequences with V and J called. Part of the clones is missing from these tables; in studies checked, under half for an unresolved V gene and the rest for unknown reasons. V and J calls plus clone size are reproduced from that table; the DNA served to infer D and trimming. This sample holds about 2 million clones; just under 95% were observed only once. The ten largest clones represent 1% to 1.5% of the sample.

CD8 naive samples were obtained by positive selection for CCR7 among CD45RO-negative cells, yielding a CD45RA+CCR7+ population from which TemRA cells were excluded. Healthy HIV-negative adults with no recently reported acute infections or vaccinations were included as donors. Every donor was a Caucasian adult living in Nashville, Tennessee, USA. Blood was obtained by leukapheresis, after which PBMCs were separated by Ficoll-Histopaque density gradient centrifugation and cryopreserved in liquid nitrogen vapor phase. Analytical flow cytometry was used to check the purity and quantity of every magnetically sorted T cell population. From each sorted fraction, genomic DNA was isolated and quantified by UV absorbance on a Nanodrop 2000c. The V end loses 0 bases and the J end loses 3 bases, and a stretch of 4 bases separates them. Measured from the cysteine to the phenylalanine, the CDR3 is 13 residues long. CDR3 DNA is the only sequence kept; it has 39 bases, read in frame from the first base. CDR1 PRHDT and CDR2 FYEKMQ were looked up in the germline V gene (reference sequence).

The sample comprised naive CD8+ T cells sorted from blood. The cell subset or site label on this specimen signifies: CD45RA+CCR7+. The chain couples TRBV13 to TRBJ2-3, with the D gene call left open. The origin of this receptor is a man aged 18 to 29 in good health. Here the CDR3 is given as CASSLGETDTQYF. The nucleotide sequence reads TGTGCCAGCAGCTTAGGGGAAACAGATACGCAGTATTTT. Extended through the reference TRBV13 and TRBJ2-3 proteins, this CDR3 yields the full variable domain: AAGVIQSPRHLIKEKRETATLKCYPIPRHDTVYWYQQGPGQDPQFLISFYEKMQSDKGSIPDRFSAQQFSDYHSELNMSSLELGDSALYFCASSLGETDTQYFGPGTRLTVL.